The 30 T cell receptor beta chains listed next were all sequenced from one sample in a study of PD-L1 blockade in urothelial cancer. The method was immunoSEQ multiplex PCR; TCRdb's version includes in-frame clones alone and lacks a portion of them. The sample gives tens of thousands of clones, 81% of which show up once; 5.7% is in the top ten. Sample time point: pretreatment peripheral blood. This specimen consisted of PBMCs, obtained around atezolizumab (anti-PD-L1) treatment. The source is a man aged 70 or older with urothelial cancer.

This chain connects TRBV14 to TRBJ1-1; 9 bases are a match to TRBD1. CDR3 size: 15 residues. Per the germline V gene, CDR1 is SGHDN and CDR2 is FVKESK. Unmatched junction bases numbered 4, after V lost 4 bases and J lost 1 base. The CDR3 DNA reads as TGTGCCAGCAGCCCGGAGGGACAGGGGAACACTGAAGCTTTCTTT. Encoded protein: CASSPEGQGNTEAFF.

This chain uses TRBV4-1 with TRBJ2-7, with D possibly being TRBD2 (6 bases). Germline V lookup: CDR1 MGHRA, CDR2 YSYEKL. The CDR3 totals 13 residues. V dropped 0 bases and J dropped 4 bases, with 7 bases sitting between them. The CDR3 DNA reads TGCGCCAGCAGCCAAGATGGGGGGTACGAGCAGTACTTC. It encodes CASSQDGGYEQYF.

The chain carries TRBV9 and TRBJ2-4; D unresolved. This CDR3 is 15 amino acids long. V lost 0 bases to trimming and J lost 0 bases, with 7 bases between them. CDR1 is SGDLS and CDR2 is YYNGEE in the germline V gene. CDR3 amino acids: CASSVDSQAKNIQYF. The CDR3 DNA is TGTGCCAGCAGCGTAGACAGCCAAGCCAAAAACATTCAGTACTTC.

CDR3 bases: TGTGCCAGCAGCCTCGGACAGCATAGCAATCAGCCCCAGCATTTT. Protein product: CASSLGQHSNQPQHF. The chain combines TRBV5-8 with TRBJ1-5; D possibly corresponds to TRBD1 (6 bases). Germline lookup yields CDR1 SGHTS and CDR2 YDEGEE. V was cut by 4 bases and J by 0 bases, with 11 bases left in between. This CDR3 has 15 residues.

The rearrangement joins TRBV5-1 to TRBJ2-3; TRBD2 matches 10 bases. This CDR3 contains 15 residues. Trimming cost V 4 bases and J 3 bases; bases outside gene matches: 5. The germline CDR1 and CDR2 sequences are SGHRS and YFSETQ. CDR3 coding DNA: TGCGCCAGCAGCCCCCAGACTAGCGGGACAGATACGCAGTATTTT. Protein sequence: CASSPQTSGTDTQYF.

V and J are TRBV7-2 and TRBJ2-6, with D uncertain. CDR1 is SGHTA and CDR2 is FQGNSA in the germline V gene. The germline V and J ends were trimmed by 4 bases and 1 base, with 5 bases remaining between them. The CDR3 extends over 14 amino acids. The CDR3 region is CASSSLSGANVLTF. The DNA for the CDR3 is TGTGCCAGCAGCTCTTTATCTGGGGCCAACGTCCTGACTTTC.

The chain has TRBV6-1 and TRBJ1-1; 8 nucleotides match TRBD1. V trimming: 4 bases; J trimming: 5 bases; junction bases outside the gene matches: 9. The CDR3 runs 15 residues. Germline values: CDR1 MNHNS, CDR2 SASEGT. The CDR3 sequence: CASSGRDRFRTEAFF. The CDR3 bases are TGTGCCAGCAGTGGACGGGACAGGTTTAGGACTGAAGCTTTCTTT.

The rearrangement joins TRBV11-1 to TRBJ1-3; D is uncertain. The length of the CDR3 is 14 residues. V was shortened by 2 bases and J by 0 bases, with 5 bases between the two germline ends. Germline V CDR1 and CDR2: SGHAT, FQDESV (reference sequence). This CDR3 is CASSLSVSGNTIYF. The CDR3 DNA is TGTGCCAGCAGCTTATCAGTCTCTGGAAACACCATATATTTT.

The V and J genes are TRBV6-5 and TRBJ2-7, with D maybe TRBD1 (6 bases). Germline CDR1 and CDR2: MNHEY and SVGAGI. Trimming removed 9 bases from V and 1 base from J, with 16 bases in between. This CDR3 comprises 14 residues. The CDR3 is CARLTGTPSYEQYF. CDR3 bases: TGTGCCAGACTAACCGGGACACCATCCTACGAGCAGTACTTC.

This chain links TRBV2 with TRBJ1-2, with TRBD1 matching 12 bases. Germline V lookup: CDR1 SNHLY, CDR2 FYNNEI. V shed 6 bases, J shed 7 bases, and the junction held 9 bases outside the gene matches. This CDR3 is built from 15 residues. CDR3 nucleotide sequence: TGTGCCAGCAGACATCGCCGGGACAGGGGGCTTGGCTACACCTTC. Protein sequence: CASRHRRDRGLGYTF.

This clone was picked up a small number of times. This chain joins TRBV2 and TRBJ2-3, with 7 bases fitting TRBD2. From germline, CDR1 is SNHLY and CDR2 FYNNEI. The CDR3 has 13 amino acids. V dropped 11 bases and J dropped 5; count of bases not matched to a gene: 10. The CDR3 DNA reads TGTGCCGACCGGGGCGGCGGGGGAGATACGCAGTATTTT. This encodes CADRGGGGDTQYF.

The chain recombines TRBV18 with TRBJ1-4, with 7 bases identical to TRBD1. The CDR3 spans 20 residues. The J segment lost 0 bases and the V segment lost 3 bases, leaving 16 bases of the junction unmatched. Looked up from germline, CDR1 is KGHSH and CDR2 is LQKENI. The CDR3 here is CASSPRSFAGGRATNEKLFF. The CDR3 coding sequence is TGTGCCAGCTCACCGCGATCATTCGCAGGGGGTAGAGCAACTAATGAAAAACTGTTTTTT.

The gene calls are TRBV7-9 and TRBJ2-7, with 7 positions matching TRBD2. This CDR3 spans 14 amino acids. CDR1 is SEHNR and CDR2 is FQNEAQ in the germline V gene (reference sequence). Losses at the gene ends were 0 bases for V and 5 bases for J; bases not matched to a gene: 4. Written as DNA, the CDR3 is TGTGCCAGCAGCTTAGCGGGAGGGCCCAACGAGCAGTACTTC. Protein product: CASSLAGGPNEQYF.

About this clone itself: One end of the junction fails to match germline, which may point to a read error. Written as DNA, the CDR3 is TGTGCCAGTAGTGGTCTGGGGCTTCAAGAGGATTTT. Translation: CASSGLGLQEDF. The genes are TRBV19 and TRBJ1-5; D possibly corresponds to TRBD1 (5 bases). The CDR3 contains 12 residues. The germline CDR1 and CDR2 sequences are LNHDA and SQIVND (reference sequence).

This sequence joins TRBV19 and TRBJ1-2, with D tentatively TRBD1 (5 bases). This CDR3 comprises 13 residues. The germline V gene has CDR1 LNHDA and CDR2 SQIVND (reference sequence). V shed 3 bases and J shed 7 bases, with 12 bases lying between them. The CDR3: CASSMGSRVGYTF. The DNA of the CDR3 is TGTGCCAGTAGTATGGGTTCCAGGGTTGGCTACACCTTC.

This chain uses TRBV7-2 with TRBJ2-1, with a tentative D call TRBD2 (6 bases). The CDR3 length is 15 residues. Germline V gene lookup returns CDR1 SGHTA and CDR2 FQGNSA. Trimming left V 5 bases short and J 7 bases short, with 18 bases between. The CDR3 reads CASSRSLARGNEQFF. CDR3 DNA: TGTGCCAGCAGCCGTTCACTAGCTAGGGGTAATGAGCAGTTCTTC.

This clone has just a few counts. The chain combines TRBV27 with TRBJ2-1, with 11 nucleotides matching TRBD2. Germline V CDR1 and CDR2: MNHEY, SMNVEV (reference sequence). The CDR3 spans 12 residues. V gave up 11 bases and J gave up 7 bases; unmatched junction bases: 4. This chain's CDR3 is CAVGLAVNEQFF. In DNA, the CDR3 is TGTGCCGTGGGACTAGCGGTGAATGAGCAGTTCTTC.

The rearrangement links TRBV4-2 to TRBJ2-3, with TRBD2 matching over 7 bases. The germline gives CDR1 LGHNA, CDR2 YNFKEQ. The CDR3 has 17 amino acids. V was pared by 0 bases and J by 4 bases, with 10 bases of the junction left unmatched. CDR3 in amino acids: CASSQDRGGSKSDTQYF. CDR3 coding DNA: TGTGCCAGCAGCCAAGATCGGGGAGGGAGCAAGTCAGATACGCAGTATTTT.

In this sample, this clone turned up many times. The chain recombines TRBV5-4 with TRBJ2-4, with 9 bases identical to TRBD1. V lost 2 bases, J lost 6 bases, and 3 bases stayed unmatched. The CDR3 consists of 14 residues. CDR1 is SGHNT and CDR2 is YYREEE in the germline V gene (reference sequence). CDR3 nucleotide sequence: TGTGCCAGCAGCTTACAGGGGGCCGGAAACATTCAGTACTTC. This codes for CASSLQGAGNIQYF.

The chain is built from TRBV5-6 and TRBJ2-5, with TRBD1 matching over 8 bases. CDR1 SGHDT and CDR2 YYEEEE come from the germline V gene. The CDR3 runs 15 residues. V shed 2 bases, J shed 1 base, and the junction held 4 bases outside the gene matches. The CDR3 protein is CASSFTGTGQETQYF. CDR3 in DNA: TGTGCCAGCAGCTTTACCGGGACAGGCCAAGAGACCCAGTACTTC.

V and J are TRBV5-4 and TRBJ2-3; possibly TRBD2 for D (6 bases). Trimming shortened V by 7 bases and J by 4 bases, and 16 bases separated the two germline ends. CDR1 and CDR2 from the germline V gene are SGHNT and YYREEE (reference sequence). The CDR3 extends over 14 amino acids. CDR3 nucleotide sequence: TGTGCCAGCGGACAAAGCGGGTCATCAGATACGCAGTATTTT. This codes for CASGQSGSSDTQYF.

V is TRBV4-1 and J is TRBJ2-3; D is undetermined. V shed 0 bases and J shed 4 bases, with 5 bases lying between them. From germline, CDR1 is MGHRA and CDR2 YSYEKL. CDR3 length: 13 amino acids. The CDR3 loop is CASSQEFADTQYF. The CDR3 bases are TGCGCCAGCAGCCAAGAGTTCGCAGATACGCAGTATTTT.

The chain joins TRBV9 to TRBJ2-7, with 11 bases fitting TRBD2. Per the germline V gene, CDR1 is SGDLS and CDR2 is YYNGEE. The CDR3 is made up of 15 amino acids. Unmatched junction bases numbered 2, after V lost 3 bases and J lost 0 bases. CDR3 sequence (DNA): TGTGCCAGCAGCGAGGGACTAGCGGACTCCTACGAGCAGTACTTC. Its translation is CASSEGLADSYEQYF.

The table lists this clone with a few counts. V gene TRBV5-1 combines with J gene TRBJ2-3; TRBD2 matches 7 bases. Per germline, CDR1 SGHRS and CDR2 YFSETQ. The CDR3 sequence is 15 residues long. The J segment lost 5 bases and the V segment lost 4 bases, leaving 10 bases of the junction unmatched. In nucleotides, the CDR3 is TGCGCCAGCAGCGGGAGGGCGGGCCTGGGAGATACGCAGTATTTT. Its protein product is CASSGRAGLGDTQYF.

V and J are TRBV19 and TRBJ2-2; 11 nucleotides match TRBD2. Losses at the gene ends were 9 bases for V and 1 base for J; bases not matched to a gene: 1. Germline CDR1 reads LNHDA; CDR2 reads SQIVND (reference sequence). The CDR3 runs to 14 residues. The CDR3 is CASGTSGNTGELFF. DNA for the CDR3: TGTGCCAGCGGGACTAGCGGGAACACCGGGGAGCTGTTTTTT. The variable domain in full, completed from reference TRBV19 and TRBJ2-2, reads DGGITQSPKYLFRKEGQNVTLSCEQNLNHDAMYWYRQDPGQGLRLIYYSQIVNDFQKGDIAEGYSVSREKKESFPLTVTSAQKNPTAFYLCASGTSGNTGELFFGEGSRLTVL.

The rearrangement uses TRBV4-2 and TRBJ1-4, with D maybe TRBD1 (6 bases). V was shortened by 0 bases and J by 5 bases, with 16 bases between the two germline ends. There are 17 residues in the CDR3. Germline loops: CDR1 LGHNA, CDR2 YNFKEQ. The CDR3, as DNA: TGTGCCAGCAGCCAAGATAGGATGGGGACAAAGAATGAAAAACTGTTTTTT. Its translation is CASSQDRMGTKNEKLFF.

This chain joins TRBV5-4 and TRBJ2-5; 9 bases line up with TRBD1. The CDR3 contains 14 residues. CDR1 is SGHNT, CDR2 YYREEE, per germline (reference sequence). V lost 5 bases and J lost 5; bases outside the gene matches: 7. CDR3 amino acids: CASRIQGAKETQYF. For the CDR3, the DNA is TGTGCCAGCAGGATACAGGGGGCGAAGGAGACCCAGTACTTC.

The chain couples TRBV18 to TRBJ2-1; D call uncertain. V lost 0 bases, J lost 6 bases, and 6 bases lay in between. CDR3 length equals 13 residues. Germline lookup yields CDR1 KGHSH and CDR2 LQKENI. CDR3 sequence reads: CASSPPPRNEQFF. CDR3 coding DNA: TGTGCCAGCTCACCACCCCCCCGCAATGAGCAGTTCTTC.

The chain combines TRBV7-9 with TRBJ2-5, with 9 bases fitting TRBD1. Losses at the gene ends were 5 bases for V and 5 bases for J; bases not matched to a gene: 6. The CDR3 runs 14 residues. Per germline, CDR1 SEHNR and CDR2 FQNEAQ (reference sequence). This CDR3 reads CASSPGTGTETQYF. CDR3 coding DNA: TGTGCCAGCAGCCCTGGGACAGGGACGGAGACCCAGTACTTC.

This clone was seen a single time. The chain recombines TRBV11-2 with TRBJ2-7, with 9 bases identical to TRBD1. This CDR3 spans 15 amino acids. V shed 4 bases and J 3 bases; nucleotides not matched to a gene: 7. Germline V gene sequence: CDR1 SGHAT, CDR2 FQNNGV. The CDR3 spells CASSSQGQGYYEQYF. CDR3 sequence (DNA): TGTGCCAGCAGCTCGCAGGGACAGGGATACTACGAGCAGTACTTC.